The rows below give T cell receptor beta chains drawn from one sample of a study of T cell responses to AZD1222 COVID-19 vaccine. The method was immunoSEQ multiplex PCR; TCRdb's version includes in-frame clones alone and lacks a portion of them. This sample carries about 160,000 clones, 80% to 90% of them seen once, and the ten largest clones take 6% to 8%. Source: peripheral blood, taken on day 0 of AZD1222 vaccination. The source of these receptors is an adult in good health. Each CDR3 is given with its conserved first and last residue. Fields, in order: J gene, clone size, V gene, D gene, CDR3 DNA, CDR3 protein. D genes are given only for firm matches. The size entry is marked missing in some rows and otherwise reads once, few, many or a size class.

>TRBJ1-1|once|TRBV6-5|TRBD1
TGTGCCAGCAGTACCGGGACAGCGAACACTGAAGCTTTCTTT
CASSTGTANTEAFF
>TRBJ1-6|once|TRBV6-2/TRBV6-3|-
TGTGCCAGCAGTTTACTAACAGGGAAGAGGCACTCACCCCTCCACTTT
CASSLLTGKRHSPLHF
>TRBJ2-7|-|TRBV27|-
TGTGCCAGCACGCTCACCTTGGGGCTTAAGGACGAGCAGTACTTC
CASTLTLGLKDEQYF
>TRBJ1-2|-|TRBV6-5|TRBD1
TGTGCCAGCAGTTACGGGACAGGGAACTATGGCTACACCTTC
CASSYGTGNYGYTF
>TRBJ1-3|-|TRBV9|-
TGTGCCAGCAGCGTACTGTCACAGGGTGGAAACACCATATATTTT
CASSVLSQGGNTIYF
>TRBJ2-3|-|TRBV5-6|-
TGTGCCAGCAGCTTGGGTCAGGGGATTGATACGCAGTATTTT
CASSLGQGIDTQYF
>TRBJ2-1|-|TRBV5-1|TRBD2
TGCGCCAGCAGCTTGGGGCCCGGGACTACGACCTCCTACAATGAGCAGTTCTTC
CASSLGPGTTTSYNEQFF
>TRBJ1-6|-|TRBV5-5|-
TGTGCCAGCAGCTTGGAAGGCAGGGGAAATTCACCCCTCCACTTT
CASSLEGRGNSPLHF
>TRBJ2-3|-|TRBV6-5|TRBD2
TGTGCCAGCAGTTGGGTCCCCGGGGGGGCCGGAGATACGCAGTATTTT
CASSWVPGGAGDTQYF
>TRBJ2-5|-|TRBV6-2/TRBV6-3|TRBD2
TGTGCCAGCAGTTACTTGACTAGCTTTGAGACCCAGTACTTC
CASSYLTSFETQYF
>TRBJ2-1|-|TRBV6-5|TRBD1
TGTGCCAGCAGTTACGGGACAGGGGCCAATGAGCAGTTCTTC
CASSYGTGANEQFF
>TRBJ2-2|-|TRBV9|TRBD1
TGTGCCAGCAGCGTAGGAGGACAGGGGATCCCCGGGGAGCTGTTTTTT
CASSVGGQGIPGELFF
>TRBJ1-6|once|TRBV4-3|-
TGCGCCAGCAGCCAACTAGGGAAGGATTCACCCCTCCACTTT
CASSQLGKDSPLHF
>TRBJ1-2|-|TRBV5-5|-
TGTGCCAGCAGCTTGGCGTTCAACTATGGCTACACCTTC
CASSLAFNYGYTF
>TRBJ1-6|-|TRBV5-6|-
TGTGCCAGCAGCTTGTCTGCCGCAAGCTATAATTCACCCCTCCACTTT
CASSLSAASYNSPLHF
>TRBJ1-1|-|TRBV6-5|-
TGTGCCAGCAGTTACTCCACAGCTAACACTGAAGCTTTCTTT
CASSYSTANTEAFF
>TRBJ1-1|once|TRBV5-1|-
TGCGCCAGCAGCCCTCCCGTGTCGACTGAAGCTTTCTTT
CASSPPVSTEAFF
>TRBJ2-7|-|TRBV4-1|TRBD2
TGCGCCAGCAGCAAGGGACTAGCGGGGGGCCTGGGGGCTCACGAGCAGTACTTC
CASSKGLAGGLGAHEQYF
>TRBJ1-5|-|TRBV10-3|-
TGTGCCATCAGTGAGTGGAGGGTCCTTAGCAATCAGCCCCAGCATTTT
CAISEWRVLSNQPQHF
>TRBJ2-1|-|TRBV30|-
TGTGCCTGGAGTAAATCCCGGGAAATCAATGAGCAGTTCTTC
CAWSKSREINEQFF
>TRBJ2-1|-|TRBV9|TRBD2
TGTGCCAGCAGCGTAGAACTAGCGGGGTATAGTGAGCAGTTCTTC
CASSVELAGYSEQFF
>TRBJ1-6|-|TRBV6-2/TRBV6-3|TRBD1
TGTGCCAGCAGTTCGAACTCCGGGACAGGGGGGTCACCCCTCCACTTT
CASSSNSGTGGSPLHF
>TRBJ1-1|-|TRBV30|TRBD1
TGTGCCTGGAAGCCTCCAGGGGGCTCGGGCACTGAAGCTTTCTTT
CAWKPPGGSGTEAFF
>TRBJ2-5|-|TRBV29-1|-
TGCAGCGTTCTTTGGGGGAGTAGGGAGACCCAGTACTTC
CSVLWGSRETQYF
>TRBJ1-2|once|TRBV29-1|-
TGCAGCGTTGACCTCGGAGGCTACACCTTC
CSVDLGGYTF
>TRBJ2-3|-|TRBV11-2|TRBD2
TGTGCCAGCAGCTTCGCGGGGGGGCGTAAAGATACGCAGTATTTT
CASSFAGGRKDTQYF
>TRBJ2-6|-|TRBV9|TRBD2
TGTGCCAGCAGCGTAGAGGGACTAGGATCTGGGGCCAACGTCCTGACTTTC
CASSVEGLGSGANVLTF
>TRBJ2-1|-|TRBV12-5|-
TGTGCTAGTGGTTTGGTAATCGGCAGGGGCGCTAACAATGAGCAGTTCTTC
CASGLVIGRGANNEQFF
>TRBJ2-2|-|TRBV19|-
TGTGCCAGTACGGGGTCCGGGTGGGCTGCCCCTACCGGGGAGCTGTTTTTT
CASTGSGWAAPTGELFF
>TRBJ2-1|-|TRBV7-9|TRBD2
TGTGCCAGCAGTTTCCCAGCTAGCGGGGGGGCGGACACTTACAATGAGCAGTTCTTC
CASSFPASGGADTYNEQFF
>TRBJ1-1|-|TRBV7-2|-
TGTGCCAGCAGCCTAGTGCCGGGGACGACTTTCTTT
CASSLVPGTTFF
>TRBJ1-2|once|TRBV2|TRBD1
TGTGCCAGCAACCCGGGACAGGGGCCCTATGGCTACACCTTC
CASNPGQGPYGYTF
>TRBJ2-1|-|TRBV6-5|-
TGTGCCAGCAGCTCAGGGACGGTGGCCTACAATGAGCAGTTCTTC
CASSSGTVAYNEQFF
>TRBJ1-5|-|TRBV5-5|-
TGTGCCAGCAGCTTGGAGGTCATGACAGGACGGCTGAGCAATCAGCCCCAGCATTTT
CASSLEVMTGRLSNQPQHF
>TRBJ1-5|-|TRBV4-3|-
TGCGCCAGCAGCCAAGATCAAGGGACCTCCGCCAATCAGCCCCAGCATTTT
CASSQDQGTSANQPQHF
>TRBJ2-5|-|TRBV7-9|-
TGTGCCAGCAGCTTCGGGGACACAAGGCAAGAGACCCAGTACTTC
CASSFGDTRQETQYF
>TRBJ2-7|-|TRBV15|TRBD1
TGTGCCACCAGCAGAGCCCGGGACAGGGATTTGCCGCAGTACTTC
CATSRARDRDLPQYF
>TRBJ2-1|-|TRBV7-9|TRBD2
TGTGCCAGCAGCTTCCCTCCTAGCGGGGGCAACGACAATGAGCAGTTCTTC
CASSFPPSGGNDNEQFF
>TRBJ2-2|once|TRBV5-6|TRBD1
TGTGCCAGCTTCGACAGGGGAAACACCGGGGAGCTGTTTTTT
CASFDRGNTGELFF
>TRBJ2-2|-|TRBV19|TRBD1
TGTGCCAGTTCGGTGACAGGGTGGACCGGGGAGCTGTTTTTT
CASSVTGWTGELFF
>TRBJ2-3|-|TRBV5-1|-
TGCGCCAGCAGCTTGGAAGTTAGCACAGATACGCAGTATTTT
CASSLEVSTDTQYF
>TRBJ1-6|-|TRBV27|-
TGTGCCAGCAGTTTACTTGATAATTCACCCCTCCACTTT
CASSLLDNSPLHF
>TRBJ2-5|-|TRBV5-8|-
TGTGCCAGCAGCTCCCAACAAGCGATCCAAGAGACCCAGTACTTC
CASSSQQAIQETQYF
>TRBJ1-6|once|TRBV9|-
TGTGCCAGCAGCGTAGATAACGGAGGGTATAATTCACCCCTCCACTTT
CASSVDNGGYNSPLHF
>TRBJ2-6|-|TRBV19|TRBD2
TGTGCCAGTACCGGGACTAGCGGGGTCTCTGGGGCCAACGTCCTGACTTTC
CASTGTSGVSGANVLTF
>TRBJ2-3|-|TRBV21-1|-
TGTGCCAGCAGCAAGGCTCCCCGGACAGGGGTTACAGATACGCAGTATTTT
CASSKAPRTGVTDTQYF
>TRBJ2-5|few|TRBV30|-
TGTGCCTGGAGCCTCAGTGAGACCCAGTACTTC
CAWSLSETQYF
>TRBJ1-4|-|TRBV12-1|-
TGTGCCAGCGACCCCCAGGGAGGGTTTGAAAAACTGTTTTTT
CASDPQGGFEKLFF
>TRBJ2-1|few|TRBV10-3|-
TGTGCCATCAGTGAGTCGAATTTGCGTAATGAGCAGTTCTTC
CAISESNLRNEQFF
>TRBJ2-6|-|TRBV10-3|-
TGTGCCATCAGTGAGGGGGTCTCTGGGGCCAACGTCCTGACTTTC
CAISEGVSGANVLTF
>TRBJ2-1|-|TRBV11-3|-
TGTGCCAGCAGCTCTACATCGGGCTTCGGGGGGCCCTACAATGAGCAGTTCTTC
CASSSTSGFGGPYNEQFF
>TRBJ2-5|-|TRBV10-3|TRBD1
TGTGCCATCAGTAGAGACAGGGACCAAGAGACCCAGTACTTC
CAISRDRDQETQYF
>TRBJ1-4|-|TRBV7-9|-
TGTGCCAGCAGCGTATCACAGGGATCGGATGAAAAACTGTTTTTT
CASSVSQGSDEKLFF